This TCR beta chain came from a study of tumor-infiltrating lymphocytes in oesophageal squamous cell carcinoma. TCRdb passed the PCR reads through MiXCR, listing each CDR3 protein once. Found here are about 21,000 distinct CDR3 sequences, 35% to 40% of them singletons; the top ten hold 30% to 45%. The germline gives CDR1 MNHNS, CDR2 SASEGT. The CDR3 contains 14 residues. The J segment lost 5 bases and the V segment lost 6 bases, leaving 5 bases of the junction unmatched. This clonotype was seen ten or more times. The TCR sequence derives from a male donor with esophageal squamous cell carcinoma. Sequencing was performed on esophageal tumor tissue. This sequence joins TRBV6-1 and TRBJ2-7, with 12 positions matching TRBD1. The CDR3 region has the DNA TGTGCCAGCAGCCGGGACAGGGGGCGGCACGAGCAGTACTTC. As protein: CASSRDRGRHEQYF.